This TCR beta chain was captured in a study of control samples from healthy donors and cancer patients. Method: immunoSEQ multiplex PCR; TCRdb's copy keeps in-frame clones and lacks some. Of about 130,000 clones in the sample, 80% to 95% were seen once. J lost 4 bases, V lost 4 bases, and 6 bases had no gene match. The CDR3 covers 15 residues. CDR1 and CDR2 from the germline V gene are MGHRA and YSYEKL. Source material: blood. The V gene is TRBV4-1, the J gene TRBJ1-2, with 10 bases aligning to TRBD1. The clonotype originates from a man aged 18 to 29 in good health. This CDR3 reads CASSPGQGDAYGYTF. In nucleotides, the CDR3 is TGCGCCAGCAGCCCTGGACAGGGGGATGCCTATGGCTACACCTTC.